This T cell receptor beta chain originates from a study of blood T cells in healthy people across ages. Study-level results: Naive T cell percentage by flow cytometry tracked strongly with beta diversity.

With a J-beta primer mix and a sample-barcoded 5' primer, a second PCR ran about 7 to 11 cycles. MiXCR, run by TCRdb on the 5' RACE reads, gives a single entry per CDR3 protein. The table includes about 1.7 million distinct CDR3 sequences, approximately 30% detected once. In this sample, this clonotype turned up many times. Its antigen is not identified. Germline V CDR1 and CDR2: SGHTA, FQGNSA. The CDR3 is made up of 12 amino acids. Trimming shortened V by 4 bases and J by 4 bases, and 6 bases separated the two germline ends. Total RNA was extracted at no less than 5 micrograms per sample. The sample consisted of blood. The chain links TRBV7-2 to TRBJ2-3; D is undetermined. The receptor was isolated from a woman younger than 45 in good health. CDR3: CASSSISDTQYF. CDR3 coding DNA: TGTGCCAGCAGCTCAATCTCAGATACGCAGTATTTT.